A single sample gave rise to the 14 T cell receptor beta chains below, sequenced in a study of blood T cell repertoires in COVID-19. TCRdb keeps only in-frame clones here, not all; method: immunoSEQ multiplex PCR. The sample includes some 170,000 clones, around 80% of them seen just once. Input material: peripheral blood. Receptors were obtained from a woman aged 70-85 years with acute or convalescent COVID-19.

V and J are TRBV25-1 and TRBJ1-1, with 8 positions matching TRBD1. The CDR3 is 15 residues long. Germline lookup yields CDR1 MGHDK and CDR2 SYGVNS. V gave up 5 bases and J gave up 1 base; unmatched junction bases: 6. The CDR3 is CASSSRGRGNTEAFF. The CDR3 DNA follows: TGTGCCAGCAGTTCCAGGGGGCGGGGGAACACTGAAGCTTTCTTT.

This sequence joins TRBV6-2 or TRBV6-3 and TRBJ2-1, with 13 bases identical to TRBD2. The V gene's germline CDR1 is MNHEY and CDR2 SVGEGT. Trimming cost V 5 bases and J 6 bases; bases outside gene matches: 7. This CDR3 spans 16 amino acids. The DNA for the CDR3 is TGTGCCAGCAGTATGGTACTAGCGGGAGGGCCCAATGAGCAGTTCTTC. It yields the protein CASSMVLAGGPNEQFF.

This CDR3 reads CAWSQDRGYGYTF. DNA of the CDR3: TGTGCCTGGAGCCAGGACAGGGGCTATGGCTACACCTTC. The V call is TRBV30, the J call TRBJ1-2; 9 bases fit TRBD1. Losses at the gene ends were 3 bases for V and 4 bases for J; bases not matched to a gene: 3. The germline V gene has CDR1 GTSNPN and CDR2 SVGIG (reference sequence). The CDR3 consists of 13 residues.

The V gene is TRBV5-3, the J gene TRBJ2-7; 9 positions match TRBD1. TRBV5-3 is flagged as an ORF with uncertain function. There are 17 residues in the CDR3. The ends lost 0 bases at V and 3 bases at J; junction bases unmatched: 10. The CDR3 DNA reads TGTGCCAGAAGCTTGGGTCGGGACAGGGTTATGAACTACGAGCAGTACTTC. Translating gives CARSLGRDRVMNYEQYF.

CDR3 amino acids: CASSQGYLAGVLANNEQFF. Written as DNA, the CDR3 is TGCGCCAGCAGCCAAGGGTACCTAGCGGGAGTTCTCGCCAACAATGAGCAGTTCTTC. The chain recombines TRBV4-3 with TRBJ2-1, with TRBD2 identical over 10 bases. In germline, CDR1 is LGHNA, CDR2 YSLEER. This CDR3 has 19 residues. Trimming took 1 base from V and 5 from J; bases not matched to a gene: 14.

This clone showed up just a few times. The gene calls are TRBV4-2 and TRBJ1-1; possibly TRBD1 for D (5 bases). With 0 bases removed from V and 0 bases from J, the gap between germline ends came to 11 bases. The CDR3 extends over 16 amino acids. Germline loops: CDR1 LGHNA, CDR2 YNFKEQ. DNA for the CDR3: TGTGCCAGCAGCCAAGACCCCGGGGGGATGAACACTGAAGCTTTCTTT. The encoded protein is CASSQDPGGMNTEAFF.

The genes are TRBV15 and TRBJ1-2, with a weak D call TRBD1 (6 bases). V was pared by 5 bases and J by 2 bases, with 12 bases between. Germline loops: CDR1 LNHNV, CDR2 YYDKDF (reference sequence). This CDR3 comprises 14 residues. CDR3 DNA: TGTGCCACCAGCGGAACAGGACAGAACTATGGCTACACCTTC. Its translation is CATSGTGQNYGYTF.

The sample holds a few counts of this clone. The J gene is TRBJ1-2, the V gene TRBV6-1; TRBD1 matches at 8 bases. This CDR3 contains 17 residues. The trim removed 3 bases at V and 3 bases at J, leaving 12 bases unmatched. Germline V gene lookup returns CDR1 MNHNS and CDR2 SASEGT. CDR3 region: CASSDGPGAGGDYGYTF. DNA for the CDR3: TGTGCCAGCAGTGATGGGCCCGGGGCAGGGGGCGACTATGGCTACACCTTC.

This chain uses TRBV28 with TRBJ2-4; no clear D gene. CDR1 and CDR2 (germline): MDHEN, SYDVKM. This CDR3 is built from 15 residues. V was clipped by 5 bases and J by 0 bases, with 11 bases between them. CDR3: CASSPRGLAKNIQYF. As DNA, the CDR3 is TGTGCCAGCAGTCCCAGAGGTCTAGCCAAAAACATTCAGTACTTC.

The V gene is TRBV5-4, the J gene TRBJ2-1; D is unresolved. The CDR3 has 15 residues. Germline V gives CDR1 SGHNT, CDR2 YYREEE (reference sequence). Between the trimmed V and J ends, which lost 0 bases and 3 bases, there was a span of 10 bases. The CDR3 loop reads CASSLEARNYNEQFF. CDR3 nucleotide sequence: TGTGCCAGCAGCTTGGAGGCCAGGAACTACAATGAGCAGTTCTTC.

This clone showed up just once. The J gene is TRBJ2-2, the V gene TRBV4-2, with 8 bases fitting TRBD1. CDR3 length equals 14 residues. V shed 0 bases, J shed 6 bases, and the junction held 0 bases outside the gene matches. Germline V gene sequence: CDR1 LGHNA, CDR2 YNFKEQ. The CDR3 sequence is CASSQEQGAGELFF. CDR3 nucleotide sequence: TGTGCCAGCAGCCAAGAACAGGGGGCCGGGGAGCTGTTTTTT.

The chain uses TRBV30 and TRBJ2-1; the D is unclear. Trimming shortened V by 2 bases and J by 5 bases, and 10 bases separated the two germline ends. CDR3 length equals 13 residues. CDR1 is GTSNPN and CDR2 is SVGIG in the germline V gene (reference sequence). This CDR3 reads CAWSLGLNNEQFF. Written as DNA, the CDR3 is TGTGCCTGGAGTCTTGGCCTTAACAATGAGCAGTTCTTC. Full variable domain (outside the CDR3, taken from reference TRBV30 and TRBJ2-1): SQTIHQWPATLVQPVGSPLSLECTVEGTSNPNLYWYRQAAGRGLQLLFYSVGIGQISSEVPQNLSASRPQDRQFILSSKKLLLSDSGFYLCAWSLGLNNEQFFGPGTRLTVL.

This clone appeared a single time. The V gene is TRBV19, the J gene TRBJ2-2, with D possibly TRBD2 on 7 matching bases. Germline V gene data show CDR1 as LNHDA and CDR2 as SQIVND (reference sequence). Trimming stripped 6 bases from V and 2 bases from J, with 10 bases between. The CDR3 extends over 14 amino acids. The CDR3 bases are TGTGCCAGTAGACGGGGGGCTAACACCGGGGAGCTGTTTTTT. This gives the protein CASRRGANTGELFF.

This chain links TRBV2 with TRBJ2-7; 7 bases align to TRBD2. With 5 bases clipped from V and 7 bases from J, the junction kept 5 bases outside the gene matches. The CDR3 is 12 residues long. Germline V gene lookup returns CDR1 SNHLY and CDR2 FYNNEI. The CDR3 DNA reads TGTGCCAGCAGTCTGACTAGCAGGGAGCAGTACTTC. It yields the protein CASSLTSREQYF.